The present T cell receptor (beta chain) was sequenced within a study of cytomegalovirus exposure and HLA in healthy donors. Researchers ran the PCR with 60 Vbeta and 13 Jbeta primers. Sequenced by immunoSEQ multiplex PCR; TCRdb stores in-frame clones only, minus some. The repertoire holds about 240,000 clones, approximately 81% seen once, with 7% to 9% in the top ten. This clone was seen only once. Trimming pared 3 bases from V and 9 bases from J, leaving 22 bases between. The CDR3 runs 16 residues. Germline CDR1 is SGDLS and CDR2 is YYNGEE. The clonotype comes from a woman aged 55 to 70 in good health and CMV-seropositive. The sample consisted of PBMCs. The chain has TRBV9 and TRBJ1-5; D perhaps matches TRBD1 (6 bases). CDR3 region: CASSGGQGLRDGPQHF. The CDR3 DNA reads TGTGCCAGCAGCGGGGGGCAGGGGCTGAGGGACGGGCCCCAGCATTTT.